This T cell receptor (beta chain) was captured in a study of T cells after posttransplantation cyclophosphamide. Study outcomes and limitations: Skin or GI-infiltrating T cells shared few TRB sequences with blood. Donor CD8+ memory clones often dominated recipient blood repertoires at later times.

This clone was counted many times. What it binds is unknown. CDR1 is MNHEY, CDR2 SMNVEV, per germline (reference sequence). The V gene lost 2 bases and the J gene lost 0 bases, with 11 bases spanning the gap. CDR3 length: 15 residues. Generated by immunoSEQ multiplex PCR, the TCRdb table keeps only in-frame clones and is missing some. The sample presents under 45,000 clones, none singletons. Source material: PBMCs. The chain employs TRBV27 and TRBJ2-7, with D perhaps TRBD1 (6 bases). The TCR comes from a man aged 25 to 40 in good health and a related stem cell transplant donor. CDR3: CASSLAPTGSYEQYF. Here the CDR3 DNA reads TGTGCCAGCAGTTTAGCCCCGACAGGCTCCTACGAGCAGTACTTC.